A single sample is the source of the 7 T cell receptor beta chains below, sequenced in a study of blood T cells in healthy people across ages. Together with a sample-barcoded 5' primer, a J-beta primer mix was included in a second PCR lasting about 6 to 11 cycles. TCRdb reanalysed the 5' RACE reads using MiXCR and keeps one entry per CDR3 protein. In the table there are about 670,000 distinct CDR3 sequences, around 52% of which are singletons. The sequencing input was blood. These receptors all stem from a woman older than 75 in good health.

The rearrangement uses TRBV20-1 and TRBJ2-1; D not resolved. Germline V gene lookup returns CDR1 DFQATT and CDR2 SNEGSKA (reference sequence). V gave up 1 base and J gave up 0 bases, with 10 bases separating them. The CDR3 consists of 15 residues. Here the CDR3 DNA reads TGCAGTGCTAGAGCGGGCGTTCGCTCCTACAATGAGCAGTTCTTC. This translates into CSARAGVRSYNEQFF.

With respect to this clonotype: A much larger clone lies one base from this, so it may be a read error. The chain is built from TRBV15 and TRBJ2-1, with 12 bases identical to TRBD2. Matching the DNA end better, TRBJ2-7 makes the J call doubtful. CDR3 length equals 15 residues. Germline values: CDR1 LNHNV, CDR2 YYDKDF (reference sequence). This CDR3 is CATAKLAGGYNEQYF. In nucleotides, the CDR3 is TGTGCCACCGCAAAACTAGCGGGGGGCTACAATGAGCAGTACTTC.

This clonotype appeared many times. The CDR3 DNA is TGCAGTGCTAGAGATATAAGGGGAGGGAATGAGCAGTTCTTC. Its protein product is CSARDIRGGNEQFF. The rearrangement links TRBV20-1 to TRBJ2-1; TRBD2 agrees at 7 bases. The ends lost 0 bases at V and 7 bases at J; junction bases unmatched: 6. This CDR3 comprises 14 residues. Per the germline V gene, CDR1 is DFQATT and CDR2 is SNEGSKA (reference sequence).

This clonotype showed up just once. One end of the junction does not line up with germline, which may come from a read error. The chain employs TRBV7-2 and TRBJ2-6; no reliable D call. Germline CDR1 and CDR2: SGHTA and FQGNSA. This CDR3 comprises 14 residues. The CDR3 is CASSLTIRADVLTF. CDR3 DNA sequence: TGTGCCAGCAGCTTAACCATTCGGGCCGACGTCCTGACTTTC.

The rearrangement links TRBV28 to TRBJ2-7; D unresolved. The V end was cut by 7 bases, the J end by 6 bases, with 10 bases between. Per germline, CDR1 MDHEN and CDR2 SYDVKM. The CDR3 extends over 11 amino acids. CDR3 protein: CASTSLREQYF. For the CDR3, the DNA is TGTGCCAGCACTTCCCTACGCGAGCAGTACTTC.

This clonotype has at least ten counts. This may be a read error: a much more frequent sequence differs by one nucleotide. The rearrangement joins TRBV5-1 to TRBJ2-5; TRBD2 matches at 9 bases. CDR1 and CDR2 from the germline V gene are SGHRS and YFSETQ. The CDR3 consists of 15 residues. Losses at the gene ends were 1 base for V and 11 bases for J; bases not matched to a gene: 12. Written as DNA, the CDR3 is TGCGCCAGCAGCTTGTCAGCGGGAGGTGGTGATGAGCAGTACTTC. Translation gives CASSLSAGGGDEQYF.

Notes on this clonotype: Given a much more abundant clone one base away, this may be a read error. The CDR3 region is CATDLGRGNYNEQFF. The DNA for the CDR3 is TGTGCCACCGACTTGGGACGGGGAAATTACAATGAGCAGTTCTTC. This chain connects TRBV19 to TRBJ2-1; D could derive from TRBD1 or TRBD2 (5 bases each). The V gene's germline CDR1 is LNHDA and CDR2 SQIVND (reference sequence). The V and J ends lost 10 bases and 4 bases respectively, with 20 bases between them. This CDR3 comprises 15 residues.